The 9 T cell receptor beta chains presented below share a single source sample, sequenced in a study of T cells expressing NK-cell markers. TCRdb re-analyzed the 5' RACE reads; it lists each CDR3 protein once, without DNA. This sample lists some 140,000 distinct CDR3 sequences; its ten largest clones have more than 35%. The material sequenced was blood T cells: a sorted CD56 or NKG2C T cell subset, CD4+ or CD8+ T cells, or bulk PBMC T cells (not recorded which). These receptors all stem from a woman aged 45-65 years in good health.

This chain uses TRBV5-4 with TRBJ2-1; TCRdb's D call of TRBD2 is untestable without DNA. Germline loops: CDR1 SGHNT, CDR2 YYREEE (reference sequence). The CDR3 has 16 residues. The CDR3 is CASSLVTSGSLNEQFF.

The J gene is TRBJ2-1, the V gene TRBV6-4; TCRdb indicates TRBD2, and absent DNA this call remains unverified. Germline V gene sequence: CDR1 MRHNA, CDR2 SNTAGT. This CDR3 has 14 residues. CDR3 protein: CASSDWTGANEQFF.

The chain carries TRBV7-2 and TRBJ2-7; the D call from TCRdb, TRBD1, cannot be confirmed without DNA. Germline values: CDR1 SGHTA, CDR2 FQGNSA. The CDR3 runs 13 residues. CDR3 region: CASSPPGTYEQYF.

This chain uses TRBV24-1 with TRBJ2-1; the D call of TRBD2 rests on TCRdb alone, since no DNA is present to check it. Germline V gene lookup returns CDR1 KGHDR and CDR2 SFDVKD. The CDR3 loop spans 13 amino acids. CDR3 loop: CATSVQDSNEQFF.

This rearrangement joins TRBV7-9 to TRBJ1-1. Germline V gene sequence: CDR1 SEHNR, CDR2 FQNEAQ (reference sequence). The CDR3 contains 15 residues. The CDR3 is CASSLGGGLGTEAFF.

The chain recombines TRBV21-1 with TRBJ1-2; lacking DNA, the TRBD1 call made by TCRdb goes unchecked. TRBV21-1 is a recognized pseudogene. The CDR3 totals 16 residues. CDR3 loop: CGSSPRHNRPNYGYTF.

The chain combines TRBV4-1 with TRBJ2-1; the D call from TCRdb, TRBD2, cannot be confirmed without DNA. The CDR3 is made up of 12 amino acids. Per the germline V gene, CDR1 is MGHRA and CDR2 is YSYEKL. The CDR3 loop reads CASTPRSGKQFF.

This sequence joins TRBV28 and TRBJ2-7; checking the TCRdb D call of TRBD1 is not possible without DNA. This CDR3 is 14 amino acids long. CDR1 MDHEN and CDR2 SYDVKM come from the germline V gene. This CDR3 reads CASKTGTGDYEQYF.

This rearrangement joins TRBV20-1 to TRBJ2-1; TCRdb's D call of TRBD2 is untestable without DNA. The CDR3 contains 14 residues. Per germline, CDR1 DFQATT and CDR2 SNEGSKA (reference sequence). CDR3 region: CSAPPGSSYNEQFF.